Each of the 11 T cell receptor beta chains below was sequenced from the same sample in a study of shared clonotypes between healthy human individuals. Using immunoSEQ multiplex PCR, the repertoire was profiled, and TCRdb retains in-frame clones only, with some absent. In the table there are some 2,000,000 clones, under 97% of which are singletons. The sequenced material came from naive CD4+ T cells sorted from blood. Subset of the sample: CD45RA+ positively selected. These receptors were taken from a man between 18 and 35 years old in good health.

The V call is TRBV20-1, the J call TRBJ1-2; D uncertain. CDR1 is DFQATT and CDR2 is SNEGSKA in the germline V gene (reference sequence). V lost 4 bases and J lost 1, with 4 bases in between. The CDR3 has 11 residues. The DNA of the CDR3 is TGCAGTGCTAAGCGTAACTATGGCTACACCTTC. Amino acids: CSAKRNYGYTF.

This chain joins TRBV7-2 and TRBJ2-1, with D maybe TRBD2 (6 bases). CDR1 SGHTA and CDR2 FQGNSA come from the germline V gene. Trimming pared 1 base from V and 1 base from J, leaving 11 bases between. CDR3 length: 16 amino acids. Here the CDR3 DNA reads TGTGCCAGCAGCTTAGAAGTAGCGGTATCCTACAATGAGCAGTTCTTC. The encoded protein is CASSLEVAVSYNEQFF.

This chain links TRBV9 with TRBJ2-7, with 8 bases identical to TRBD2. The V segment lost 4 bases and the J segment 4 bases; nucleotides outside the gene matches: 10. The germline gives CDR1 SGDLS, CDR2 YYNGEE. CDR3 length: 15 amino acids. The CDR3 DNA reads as TGTGCCAGCAGCCCCTTAAGCGGGAGCAGGTACGAGCAGTACTTC. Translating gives CASSPLSGSRYEQYF.

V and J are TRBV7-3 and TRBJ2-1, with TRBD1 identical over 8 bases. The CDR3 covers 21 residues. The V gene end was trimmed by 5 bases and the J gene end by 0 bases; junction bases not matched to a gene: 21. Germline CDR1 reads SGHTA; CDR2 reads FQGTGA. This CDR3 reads CASSPDVWDRSATSSYNEQFF. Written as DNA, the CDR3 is TGTGCCAGCAGCCCAGATGTGTGGGACAGGTCAGCTACCAGCTCCTACAATGAGCAGTTCTTC.

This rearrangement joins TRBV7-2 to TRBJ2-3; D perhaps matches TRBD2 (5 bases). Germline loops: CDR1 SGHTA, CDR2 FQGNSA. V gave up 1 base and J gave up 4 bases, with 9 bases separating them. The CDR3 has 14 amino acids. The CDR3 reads CASSLGGKADTQYF. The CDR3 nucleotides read TGTGCCAGCAGCTTAGGAGGGAAGGCAGATACGCAGTATTTT.

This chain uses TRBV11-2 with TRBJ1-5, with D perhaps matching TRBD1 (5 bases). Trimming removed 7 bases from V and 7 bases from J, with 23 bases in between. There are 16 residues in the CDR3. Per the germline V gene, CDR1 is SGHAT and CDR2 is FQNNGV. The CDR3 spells CASTVDGTGGRQPQHF. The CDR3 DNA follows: TGTGCCAGCACCGTCGATGGAACAGGCGGTAGACAGCCCCAGCATTTT.

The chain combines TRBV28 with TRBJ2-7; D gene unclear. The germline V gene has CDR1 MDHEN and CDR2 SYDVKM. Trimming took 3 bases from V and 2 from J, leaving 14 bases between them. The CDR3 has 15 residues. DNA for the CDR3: TGTGCCAGCAGTTTTCTAGGCAGGTCAGCCTACGAGCAGTACTTC. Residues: CASSFLGRSAYEQYF.

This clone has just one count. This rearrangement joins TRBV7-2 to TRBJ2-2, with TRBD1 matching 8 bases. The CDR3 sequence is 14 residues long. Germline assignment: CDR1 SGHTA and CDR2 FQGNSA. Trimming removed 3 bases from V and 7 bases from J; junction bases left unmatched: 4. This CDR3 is CASSFTGGIGELFF. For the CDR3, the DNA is TGTGCCAGCAGCTTTACAGGGGGAATCGGGGAGCTGTTTTTT.

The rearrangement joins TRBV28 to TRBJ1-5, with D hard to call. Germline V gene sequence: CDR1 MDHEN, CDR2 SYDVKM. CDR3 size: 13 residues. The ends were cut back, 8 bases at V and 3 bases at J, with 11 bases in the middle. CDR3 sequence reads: CASWGRNNQPQHF. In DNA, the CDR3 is TGTGCCAGCTGGGGAAGGAACAATCAGCCCCAGCATTTT.

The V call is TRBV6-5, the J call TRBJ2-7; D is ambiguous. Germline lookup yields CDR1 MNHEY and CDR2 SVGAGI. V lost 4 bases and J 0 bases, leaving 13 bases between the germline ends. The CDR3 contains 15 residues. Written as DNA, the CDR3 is TGTGCCAGCAGTTTAGGCAGGCCAAACTCCTACGAGCAGTACTTC. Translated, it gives CASSLGRPNSYEQYF.

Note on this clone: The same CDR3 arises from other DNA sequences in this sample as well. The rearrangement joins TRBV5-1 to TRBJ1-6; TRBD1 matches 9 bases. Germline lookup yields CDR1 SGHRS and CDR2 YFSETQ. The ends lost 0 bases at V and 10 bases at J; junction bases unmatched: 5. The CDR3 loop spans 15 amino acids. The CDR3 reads CASSLAGTGRSPLHF. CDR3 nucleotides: TGCGCCAGCAGCTTGGCCGGGACAGGGCGATCACCCCTCCACTTT. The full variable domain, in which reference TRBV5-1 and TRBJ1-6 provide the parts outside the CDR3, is KAGVTQTPRYLIKTRGQQVTLSCSPISGHRSVSWYQQTPGQGLQFLFEYFSETQRNKGNFPGRFSGRQFSNSRSEMNVSTLELGDSALYLCASSLAGTGRSPLHFGNGTRLTVT.